This TCR beta chain is drawn from a study of T cells in Graves' hyperthyroidism and ophthalmopathy. This clonotype was counted at least ten times. The investigators amplified TCR beta CDR3 regions from RNA transcripts. RT-PCR in the first round (using the HTBI primer set) targeted the TCR CDR3. Each CDR3 protein is one row after TCRdb ran MiXCR on the multiplex PCR reads. The repertoire has over 250,000 distinct CDR3 sequences, roughly 22% of them found once; the top ten carry around 60%. The sample consisted of blood. The clonotype was recovered from a man aged 30 to 45 with Graves' ophthalmopathy.

The CDR3 loop reads CASRTGTGDGEQYF. The CDR3 region has the DNA TGCGCCAGCCGTACCGGGACAGGGGACGGCGAGCAGTACTTC. The genes are TRBV5-1 and TRBJ2-7; 10 bases agree with TRBD1. With V trimmed by 7 bases and J by 6 bases, 10 bases remained unmatched. CDR3 length equals 14 residues. Germline V gene sequence: CDR1 SGHRS, CDR2 YFSETQ.